A selection of T cell receptor beta chains follows, all from one sample in a study of read filtering for tumor transcriptome and immune sequencing. TCRdb fed the reads into MiXCR, producing one record per CDR3 protein. The sample has tens of thousands of distinct CDR3 sequences, 20% to 25% seen once. The source material was a population of CD138-negative cells sorted from bone marrow. Receptors were obtained from a donor at least 40 years old with multiple myeloma. CDR3s include the opening cysteine and the closing phenylalanine or tryptophan. A D gene is named only where the DNA matches it firmly. Clone size is stated in some rows and not others, as once, few, many or a class when expanded.

CDR3 protein: CASSLSGSATYNEQFF
CDR3 DNA: TGCGCCAGCAGCTTGAGCGGGAGCGCTACCTACAATGAGCAGTTCTTC
clone size: many
D gene: TRBD2
J gene: TRBJ2-1
V gene: TRBV5-1

CDR3 protein: CASTLAGGPSYNEQFF
CDR3 DNA: TGTGCCAGCACCCTAGCGGGGGGTCCCTCCTACAATGAGCAGTTCTTC
clone size: many
D gene: TRBD2
J gene: TRBJ2-1
V gene: TRBV27

CDR3 protein: CASSYPTSGEDNEQFF
CDR3 DNA: TGTGCCAGCAGTTACCCTACTAGCGGGGAAGACAATGAGCAGTTCTTC
clone size: -
D gene: TRBD2
J gene: TRBJ2-1
V gene: TRBV6-2/TRBV6-3

CDR3 protein: CASRRDHSGNTIYF
CDR3 DNA: TGTGCCAGTAGGAGGGACCACTCTGGAAACACCATATATTTT
clone size: -
D gene: -
J gene: TRBJ1-3
V gene: TRBV19

CDR3 protein: CASSTTSAETPEQFF
CDR3 DNA: TGTGCCAGCAGCACTACTAGCGCGGAGACCCCTGAGCAGTTCTTC
clone size: many
D gene: TRBD2
J gene: TRBJ2-1
V gene: TRBV9

CDR3 protein: CASSSITANYGYTF
CDR3 DNA: TGTGCCAGCAGCTCTATAACCGCGAACTATGGCTACACCTTC
clone size: -
D gene: -
J gene: TRBJ1-2
V gene: TRBV21-1

CDR3 protein: CASASEAYWGETQYF
CDR3 DNA: TGTGCTAGTGCCTCGGAGGCCTACTGGGGAGAGACCCAGTACTTC
clone size: many
D gene: -
J gene: TRBJ2-5
V gene: TRBV12-5

CDR3 protein: CASILDPNSGANVLTF
CDR3 DNA: TGTGCCAGTATCTTGGATCCGAACTCTGGGGCCAACGTCCTGACTTTC
clone size: -
D gene: -
J gene: TRBJ2-6
V gene: TRBV5-4

CDR3 protein: CASSPLAGLAKNIQYF
CDR3 DNA: TGTGCCAGCAGCCCCTTGGCAGGGTTAGCCAAAAACATTCAGTACTTC
clone size: few
D gene: -
J gene: TRBJ2-4
V gene: TRBV12-3/TRBV12-4

CDR3 protein: CSVEGQDYTEAFF
CDR3 DNA: TGCAGCGTTGAGGGGCAGGACTACACTGAAGCTTTCTTT
clone size: many
D gene: -
J gene: TRBJ1-1
V gene: TRBV29-1

CDR3 protein: CASSLGGGRSLYEQYF
CDR3 DNA: TGTGCCAGCAGCTTGGGGGGAGGCAGATCTCTCTACGAGCAGTACTTC
clone size: many
D gene: -
J gene: TRBJ2-7
V gene: TRBV5-5

CDR3 protein: CASSENRDYEQYF
CDR3 DNA: TGTGCCAGCAGTGAAAACCGGGACTACGAGCAGTACTTC
clone size: many
D gene: -
J gene: TRBJ2-7
V gene: TRBV6-1

CDR3 protein: CASSFIYRWDSTYEQYF
CDR3 DNA: TGTGCCAGCAGTTTTATCTATCGTTGGGACAGTACCTACGAGCAGTACTTC
clone size: -
D gene: TRBD1
J gene: TRBJ2-7
V gene: TRBV12-3/TRBV12-4

CDR3 protein: CASSQFAGFLTEAFF
CDR3 DNA: TGTGCCAGCAGCCAATTCGCAGGGTTTCTAACTGAAGCTTTCTTT
clone size: -
D gene: -
J gene: TRBJ1-1
V gene: TRBV14

CDR3 protein: CSASRGYYGYTF
CDR3 DNA: TGCAGTGCTTCCCGGGGATACTATGGCTACACCTTC
clone size: -
D gene: -
J gene: TRBJ1-2
V gene: TRBV20-1

CDR3 protein: CASSLEGGPHNEQFF
CDR3 DNA: TGTGCCAGCAGCTTAGAAGGGGGCCCTCACAATGAGCAGTTCTTC
clone size: many
D gene: TRBD1
J gene: TRBJ2-1
V gene: TRBV11-1

CDR3 protein: CASSLWGLHTEAFF
CDR3 DNA: TGTGCCAGCAGTTTATGGGGTTTGCACACTGAAGCTTTCTTT
clone size: many
D gene: -
J gene: TRBJ1-1
V gene: TRBV28

CDR3 protein: CASSTGQGGQPQHF
CDR3 DNA: TGCGCCAGCAGTACGGGACAGGGTGGCCAGCCCCAGCATTTT
clone size: many
D gene: TRBD1
J gene: TRBJ1-5
V gene: TRBV5-1

CDR3 protein: CAWSRPKTSRNTGELFF
CDR3 DNA: TGTGCCTGGAGTAGACCAAAGACTAGCCGGAACACCGGGGAGCTGTTTTTT
clone size: many
D gene: TRBD2
J gene: TRBJ2-2
V gene: TRBV30

CDR3 protein: CAWRHRPGTGANYGYTF
CDR3 DNA: TGTGCCTGGAGACACAGACCAGGGACAGGGGCTAACTATGGCTACACCTTC
clone size: few
D gene: TRBD1
J gene: TRBJ1-2
V gene: TRBV30

CDR3 protein: CASSSGQGPSYEQYF
CDR3 DNA: TGTGCCAGCAGCTCAGGACAGGGACCGTCCTACGAGCAGTACTTC
clone size: medium-sized
D gene: TRBD1
J gene: TRBJ2-7
V gene: TRBV7-8

CDR3 protein: CASKESPPQNTGELFF
CDR3 DNA: TGTGCCAGCAAGGAGTCACCGCCTCAGAACACCGGGGAGCTGTTTTTT
clone size: many
D gene: -
J gene: TRBJ2-2
V gene: TRBV28

CDR3 protein: CASSQSWRNTEAFF
CDR3 DNA: TGCGCCAGCAGTCAATCATGGAGGAACACTGAAGCTTTCTTT
clone size: many
D gene: -
J gene: TRBJ1-1
V gene: TRBV23-1